This TCR beta chain was found in a study of blood T cell repertoires in COVID-19. Study information: Acute-phase and convalescent COVID-19 samples originated in the United States, Italy and Spain. T cells, B-cell-depleted T cells, or PBMCs supplied cDNA or gDNA.

Study processing details: Amplification of reference gene primers was used by the study to estimate nucleated cell counts. Using immunoSEQ multiplex PCR, the repertoire was profiled, and TCRdb retains in-frame clones only, with some absent. From that table come the V and J calls and clone size; the DNA was used to work out D and trimming. The sample gives approximately 300,000 clones, about 82% of which show up once; 1.5% to 2% is in the top ten. The sample taken for sequencing was peripheral blood. The sequence was obtained from a woman aged 50 to 60 with acute or convalescent COVID-19.

As DNA, the CDR3 is TGTGCCAGCAGCTTGGTTGGCAGGGAAAGGCAAATCCGCAATCAGCCCCAGCATTTT. This codes for CASSLVGRERQIRNQPQHF. This chain joins TRBV5-6 and TRBJ1-5; weak D call: TRBD1 (5 bases). The CDR3 contains 19 residues. Germline CDR1 reads SGHDT; CDR2 reads YYEEEE. V gave up 0 bases and J gave up 2 bases, with 21 bases separating them.